One and the same sample provided the 27 T cell receptor beta chains below, sequenced in a study of T-cell memory formation after mild COVID-19. TCRdb independently ran MiXCR on the 5' RACE reads; one entry per CDR3 protein. The table records hundreds of thousands of distinct CDR3 sequences, roughly 14% of them present only once. The material sequenced was PBMCs or a T cell subset sorted from them (not recorded which). The receptors derive from an adult woman who had mild COVID-19 (a few samples of this study predate the infection). Cell type and time point are not known.

The chain is built from TRBV11-3 and TRBJ2-1; D is unclear. CDR1 is SGHNT and CDR2 is YENEEA in the germline V gene. Trimming took 1 base from V and 0 from J, leaving 13 bases between them. This CDR3 contains 17 residues. This CDR3 reads CASSLAPGLSSYNEQFF. Here the CDR3 DNA reads TGTGCCAGCAGCTTAGCCCCCGGGCTTAGCTCCTACAATGAGCAGTTCTTC.

This clonotype appeared a few times. V is TRBV12-3 or TRBV12-4 and J is TRBJ1-1; 10 positions agree with TRBD1. The CDR3 totals 12 residues. V lost 6 bases to trimming and J lost 8 bases; unmatched junction nucleotides: 3. CDR3: CASSRGQGEAFF. The CDR3 nucleotides are TGTGCCAGCAGCCGGGGACAGGGGGAAGCTTTCTTT.

This chain uses TRBV7-3 with TRBJ2-1; 9 nucleotides line up with TRBD2. CDR1 SGHTA and CDR2 FQGTGA come from the germline V gene. This CDR3 region has 17 residues. V gave up 3 bases and J gave up 5 bases; unmatched junction bases: 11. CDR3 in DNA: TGTGCCAGCAGCTTGGACGCGGGCGGGAGGGGAGACAATGAGCAGTTCTTC. This gives the protein CASSLDAGGRGDNEQFF.

The chain uses TRBV7-6 and TRBJ2-1, with 13 bases fitting TRBD2. Germline loops: CDR1 SGHVS, CDR2 FNYEAQ. CDR3 length: 20 amino acids. Trimming cost V 3 bases and J 5 bases; bases outside gene matches: 16. CDR3 protein: CASSFYPGTSGDYQNNEQFF. The CDR3 DNA sequence: TGTGCCAGCAGCTTTTACCCCGGGACTAGCGGGGACTACCAAAACAATGAGCAGTTCTTC.

This clonotype was picked up many times. This chain uses TRBV10-3 with TRBJ2-5; D is possibly TRBD1 (6 bases). The CDR3 covers 13 residues. Trimming took 3 bases from V and 5 from J, leaving 10 bases between them. Germline CDR1 ENHRY, CDR2 SYGVKD. CDR3 sequence (DNA): TGTGCCATCAGTGAACAGGGTGCGGAGACCCAGTACTTC. Its translation is CAISEQGAETQYF.

V is TRBV7-2 and J is TRBJ2-5; tentative D call: TRBD2 (6 bases). This CDR3 spans 15 amino acids. V was shortened by 0 bases and J by 5 bases, with 13 bases between the two germline ends. Germline assignment: CDR1 SGHTA and CDR2 FQGNSA. CDR3 DNA: TGTGCCAGCAGCTTAGCGGCTAGCGCGAGGGAGACCCAGTACTTC. Translating it yields CASSLAASARETQYF.

The rearrangement links TRBV11-2 to TRBJ2-1, with unresolved D. Germline lookup yields CDR1 SGHAT and CDR2 FQNNGV. V was shortened by 1 base and J by 2 bases, with 12 bases between the two germline ends. This CDR3 is 16 amino acids long. DNA of the CDR3: TGTGCCAGCAGCTTAGGGCAGCTAATCGCCTACAATGAGCAGTTCTTC. This codes for CASSLGQLIAYNEQFF. The full variable domain, its missing parts supplied by reference TRBV11-2 and TRBJ2-1, is EAGVAQSPRYKIIEKRQSVAFWCNPISGHATLYWYQQILGQGPKLLIQFQNNGVVDDSQLPKDRFSAERLKGVDSTLKIQPAKLEDSAVYLCASSLGQLIAYNEQFFGPGTRLTVL.

The chain links TRBV18 to TRBJ2-7, with TRBD1 identical over 9 bases. V shed 3 bases, J shed 6 bases, and the junction held 0 bases outside the gene matches. The germline CDR1 and CDR2 sequences are KGHSH and LQKENI. This CDR3 is built from 12 residues. The CDR3 DNA is TGTGCCAGCTCACCGGGACAGGGCGAGCAGTACTTC. Protein sequence: CASSPGQGEQYF.

The table lists this clonotype with a few counts. V is TRBV20-1 and J is TRBJ2-5; either TRBD1 or TRBD2 may fit D (6 bases each). The CDR3 consists of 13 residues. The ends were cut back, 6 bases at V and 0 bases at J, with 11 bases in the middle. Per germline, CDR1 DFQATT and CDR2 SNEGSKA (reference sequence). CDR3 bases: TGCAGTGCCCCGAGGGGGGACCAAGAGACCCAGTACTTC. Its translation: CSAPRGDQETQYF.

A few counts support this clonotype. J is TRBJ1-4 and V is TRBV3-1, with D hard to call. There are 11 residues in the CDR3. The germline V and J ends were trimmed by 6 bases and 8 bases, with 7 bases remaining between them. Germline CDR1 reads LGHDT; CDR2 reads YNNKEL (reference sequence). As DNA, the CDR3 is TGTGCCAGCAGTGCGGTCGAAAAACTGTTTTTT. Protein: CASSAVEKLFF.

The V gene is TRBV20-1, the J gene TRBJ1-3; unclear D gene. The CDR3 is 15 residues long. Germline CDR1 DFQATT, CDR2 SNEGSKA (reference sequence). V lost 2 bases to trimming and J lost 4 bases, with 15 bases between them. CDR3 loop: CSARPRVEVGNTIYF. Here the CDR3 DNA reads TGCAGTGCTAGACCAAGAGTAGAAGTAGGAAACACCATATATTTT.

Only a few counts were recorded for this clonotype. The rearrangement uses TRBV20-1 and TRBJ1-2; possibly TRBD1 for D (5 bases). Trimming removed 5 bases at V and 5 bases at J, with 12 bases between. Germline lookup yields CDR1 DFQATT and CDR2 SNEGSKA (reference sequence). The CDR3 sequence is 12 residues long. CDR3 loop: CSALTGGYGYTF. In nucleotides, the CDR3 is TGCAGTGCTCTTACAGGAGGATATGGCTACACCTTC.

The chain couples TRBV5-1 to TRBJ1-1; TRBD1 matches 9 bases. CDR1 is SGHRS, CDR2 YFSETQ, per germline. The CDR3 extends over 13 amino acids. The J segment lost 3 bases and the V segment lost 5 bases, leaving 2 bases of the junction unmatched. CDR3 residues: CASRGQGYTEAFF. CDR3 coding DNA: TGCGCCAGCAGGGGACAGGGCTACACTGAAGCTTTCTTT.

This clonotype was seen more than once but under ten times. The CDR3 region is CASSPFEGTEAFF. DNA of the CDR3: TGTGCCAGCAGCCCCTTCGAGGGCACTGAAGCTTTCTTT. The gene calls are TRBV7-9 and TRBJ1-1; no clear D. The V gene's germline CDR1 is SEHNR and CDR2 FQNEAQ (reference sequence). Trimming removed 5 bases at V and 4 bases at J, with 11 bases between. The CDR3 extends over 13 amino acids.

The chain recombines TRBV6-5 with TRBJ1-2; D perhaps matches TRBD1 (6 bases). Deletions cut 0 bases from V and 5 bases from J, with 7 bases between. The length of the CDR3 is 13 residues. Germline V gene sequence: CDR1 MNHEY, CDR2 SVGAGI. Here the CDR3 reads CASSYSRGYGYTF. The CDR3 bases are TGTGCCAGCAGTTACTCGAGGGGGTATGGCTACACCTTC.

This clonotype has at least ten counts. The chain recombines TRBV20-1 with TRBJ1-1, with 7 positions matching TRBD1. The J segment lost 0 bases and the V segment lost 1 base, leaving 8 bases of the junction unmatched. There are 16 residues in the CDR3. Germline V gene data show CDR1 as DFQATT and CDR2 as SNEGSKA (reference sequence). The CDR3 region has the DNA TGCAGTGCTAGAGGGCCGGGCCAGGGGGTGAACACTGAAGCTTTCTTT. Amino acids: CSARGPGQGVNTEAFF.

A few counts support this clonotype. Relative to the germline gene, one junction end is altered; a read error may explain this. V and J are TRBV3-1 and TRBJ2-7, with D unresolved. Germline-derived CDR1 and CDR2 are LGHDT and YNNKEL (reference sequence). This CDR3 has 13 amino acids. For the CDR3, the DNA is TGTGCCAGCAGCCAAGACGCACAACGGACCCTTAACTTC. Translating gives CASSQDAQRTLNF.

The chain combines TRBV20-1 with TRBJ2-3; weak D call: TRBD2 (6 bases). V lost 7 bases and J lost 0, with 11 bases in between. Germline CDR1 and CDR2: DFQATT and SNEGSKA (reference sequence). This CDR3 contains 13 residues. CDR3 DNA sequence: TGCAGTGTTATAGCGGCTAGCACAGATACGCAGTATTTT. It is translated as CSVIAASTDTQYF.

Within the sample, this clonotype is medium-sized (0.01 to 0.1%). The CDR3 region is CASSVGMSYGYTF. CDR3 nucleotide sequence: TGTGCCAGCAGCGTGGGGATGTCCTATGGCTACACCTTC. The V call is TRBV5-6, the J call TRBJ1-2; D gene uncertain. The ends were cut back, 4 bases at V and 4 bases at J, with 11 bases in the middle. The CDR3 has 13 residues. CDR1 and CDR2 (germline): SGHDT, YYEEEE.

The V gene is TRBV18, the J gene TRBJ1-2; D gene uncertain. V was pared by 0 bases and J by 8 bases, with 16 bases between. The CDR3 covers 15 residues. Looked up from germline, CDR1 is KGHSH and CDR2 is LQKENI. The CDR3 nucleotides read TGTGCCAGCTCACCACCTACCAATCTCAGGTCAGGCTACACCTTC. It specifies CASSPPTNLRSGYTF.

This clonotype was seen a few times. The V call is TRBV7-2, the J call TRBJ2-3; D not certain. CDR1 is SGHTA and CDR2 is FQGNSA in the germline V gene. The CDR3 spans 15 residues. Trimming removed 2 bases from V and 0 bases from J, with 9 bases in between. CDR3 in amino acids: CASSLRPASTDTQYF. In DNA, the CDR3 is TGTGCCAGCAGCTTAAGGCCAGCTAGCACAGATACGCAGTATTTT.

The rearrangement links TRBV20-1 to TRBJ2-1; 10 bases map to TRBD2. Germline CDR1 is DFQATT and CDR2 is SNEGSKA (reference sequence). The CDR3 is made up of 13 amino acids. After removal of 7 bases from V and 8 bases from J, the junction contained 8 bases not matched to a gene. CDR3 DNA sequence: TGCAGTGTACGGAGCGGGGGGGACGATGAGCAGTTCTTC. The encoded protein is CSVRSGGDDEQFF.

The chain is built from TRBV9 and TRBJ2-1; TRBD2 matches at 9 bases. The germline V gene has CDR1 SGDLS and CDR2 YYNGEE. V trimming: 3 bases; J trimming: 5 bases; junction bases outside the gene matches: 12. The CDR3 runs to 17 residues. The CDR3 region is CASSARLAAKGHNEQFF. The CDR3 DNA reads as TGTGCCAGCAGCGCGCGACTAGCGGCTAAGGGCCACAATGAGCAGTTCTTC.

J is TRBJ1-4 and V is TRBV6-1, with 8 bases matching TRBD1. With V trimmed by 4 bases and J by 5 bases, 6 bases remained unmatched. The CDR3 consists of 15 residues. Germline assignment: CDR1 MNHNS and CDR2 SASEGT. CDR3 residues: CASSARTGLNEKLFF. In DNA form, the CDR3 reads TGTGCCAGCAGTGCTAGGACAGGGCTCAATGAAAAACTGTTTTTT.

This clonotype was observed many times. The V call is TRBV5-1, the J call TRBJ2-5; 14 nucleotides agree with TRBD2. The V segment lost 4 bases and the J segment 9 bases; nucleotides outside the gene matches: 11. This CDR3 region has 16 residues. Germline V CDR1 and CDR2: SGHRS, YFSETQ. The CDR3 DNA reads TGCGCCAGCAGCCCTCAGGGACTAGCGGGAGATAAGGCCCAGTACTTC. Its translation is CASSPQGLAGDKAQYF.

This clonotype has a handful of counts. The chain is built from TRBV7-6 and TRBJ2-1, with D possibly being TRBD1 (5 bases). Trimming cost V 1 base and J 6 bases, with 16 bases left between them. The CDR3 sequence is 16 residues long. Germline V gene lookup returns CDR1 SGHVS and CDR2 FNYEAQ. The CDR3 here is CASSLGAGIAINEQFF. The CDR3 DNA sequence: TGTGCCAGCAGCTTAGGGGCAGGGATAGCAATCAATGAGCAGTTCTTC.

In its sample, this clonotype was seen a few times. The genes are TRBV7-9 and TRBJ1-2; tentatively, D is TRBD1 (6 bases). CDR1 is SEHNR and CDR2 is FQNEAQ in the germline V gene (reference sequence). The CDR3 is 16 residues long. Trimming shortened V by 3 bases and J by 7 bases, and 21 bases separated the two germline ends. The CDR3: CASSLGGSRVAVGYTF. The CDR3 DNA follows: TGTGCCAGCAGCTTGGGGGGCAGTCGGGTAGCAGTTGGCTACACCTTC.